This TCR beta chain was found in a study of CD8 T cells in Susac syndrome. The CDR3 is 14 residues long. Trimming took 3 bases from V and 6 from J, leaving 15 bases between them. Germline V gene lookup returns CDR1 MNHNS and CDR2 SASEGT. Random hexamers primed reverse transcription of about 0.45 to 1 ug RNA. MiXCR, run by TCRdb on the immunoSEQ multiplex PCR reads, gives a single entry per CDR3 protein. This sample has hundreds of thousands of distinct CDR3 sequences, with more than 80% found just once. This chain connects TRBV6-1 to TRBJ2-7; D may be TRBD1 (7 bases). The specimen sequenced was CD8+ T cells from PBMCs. This TCR came from a human donor with multiple sclerosis. The CDR3, as DNA: TGTGCCAGCAGTGAGTTCTGGCAGGGGGGCGAGCAGTACTTC. Translated, it gives CASSEFWQGGEQYF.